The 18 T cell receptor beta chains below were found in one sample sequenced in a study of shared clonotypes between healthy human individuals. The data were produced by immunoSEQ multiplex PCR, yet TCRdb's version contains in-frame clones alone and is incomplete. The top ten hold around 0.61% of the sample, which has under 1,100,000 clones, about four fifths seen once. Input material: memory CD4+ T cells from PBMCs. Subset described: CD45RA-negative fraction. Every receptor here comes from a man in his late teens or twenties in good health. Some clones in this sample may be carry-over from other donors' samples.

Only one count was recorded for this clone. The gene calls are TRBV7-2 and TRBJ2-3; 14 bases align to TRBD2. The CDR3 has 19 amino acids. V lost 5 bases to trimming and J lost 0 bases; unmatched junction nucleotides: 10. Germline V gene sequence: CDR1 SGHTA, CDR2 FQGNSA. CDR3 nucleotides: TGTGCCAGCAGCCGAAAGACTAGCGGGAGGGGAACTAGCACAGATACGCAGTATTTT. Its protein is CASSRKTSGRGTSTDTQYF.

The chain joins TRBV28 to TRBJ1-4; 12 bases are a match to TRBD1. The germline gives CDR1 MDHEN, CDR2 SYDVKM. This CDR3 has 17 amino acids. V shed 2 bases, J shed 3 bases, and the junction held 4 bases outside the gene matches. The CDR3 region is CASSLGTGGLSNEKLFF. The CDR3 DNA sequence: TGTGCCAGCAGTTTAGGGACAGGGGGCCTATCTAATGAAAAACTGTTTTTT.

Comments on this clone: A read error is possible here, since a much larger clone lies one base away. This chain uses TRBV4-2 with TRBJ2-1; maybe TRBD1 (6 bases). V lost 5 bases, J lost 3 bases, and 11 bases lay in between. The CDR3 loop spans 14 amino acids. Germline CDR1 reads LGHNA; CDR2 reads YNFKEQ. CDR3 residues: CASSVRGVYNEQFF. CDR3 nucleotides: TGTGCCAGCAGCGTCAGGGGAGTCTACAATGAGCAGTTCTTC.

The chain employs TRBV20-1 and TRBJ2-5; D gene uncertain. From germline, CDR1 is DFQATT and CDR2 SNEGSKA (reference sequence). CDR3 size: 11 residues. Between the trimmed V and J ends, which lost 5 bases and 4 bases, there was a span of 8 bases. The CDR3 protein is CSAPFLETQYF. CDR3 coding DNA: TGCAGTGCTCCTTTCCTAGAGACCCAGTACTTC.

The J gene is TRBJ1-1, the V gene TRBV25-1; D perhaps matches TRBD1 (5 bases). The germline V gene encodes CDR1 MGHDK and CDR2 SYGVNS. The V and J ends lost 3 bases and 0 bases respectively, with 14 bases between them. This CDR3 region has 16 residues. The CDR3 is CASSDSGLGMNTEAFF. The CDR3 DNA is TGTGCCAGCAGTGACTCGGGGCTGGGGATGAACACTGAAGCTTTCTTT.

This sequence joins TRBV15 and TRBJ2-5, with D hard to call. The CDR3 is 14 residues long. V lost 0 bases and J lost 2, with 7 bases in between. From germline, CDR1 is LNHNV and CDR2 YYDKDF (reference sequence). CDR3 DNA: TGTGCCACCAGCAGAGATCCCGGGCAAGAGACCCAGTACTTC. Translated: CATSRDPGQETQYF. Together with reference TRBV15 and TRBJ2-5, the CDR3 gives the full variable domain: DAMVIQNPRYQVTQFGKPVTLSCSQTLNHNVMYWYQQKSSQAPKLLFHYYDKDFNNEADTPDNFQSRRPNTSFCFLDIRSPGLGDTAMYLCATSRDPGQETQYFGPGTRLLVL.

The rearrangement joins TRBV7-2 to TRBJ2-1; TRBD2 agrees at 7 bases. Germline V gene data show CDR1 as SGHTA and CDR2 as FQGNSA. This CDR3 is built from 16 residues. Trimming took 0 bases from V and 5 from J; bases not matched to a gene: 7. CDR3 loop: CASSLAIAGDHNEQFF. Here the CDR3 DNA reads TGTGCCAGCAGCTTAGCAATTGCGGGGGACCACAATGAGCAGTTCTTC.

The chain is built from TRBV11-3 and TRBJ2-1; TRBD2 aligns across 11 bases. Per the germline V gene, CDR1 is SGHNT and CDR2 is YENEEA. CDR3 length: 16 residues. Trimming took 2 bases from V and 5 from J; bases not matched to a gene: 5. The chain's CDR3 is CASSLSSGRLDNEQFF. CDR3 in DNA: TGTGCCAGCAGCTTATCTAGCGGGAGGCTTGACAATGAGCAGTTCTTC. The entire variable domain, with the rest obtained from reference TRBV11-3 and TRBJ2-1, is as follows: EAGVVQSPRYKIIEKKQPVAFWCNPISGHNTLYWYLQNLGQGPELLIRYENEEAVDDSQLPKDRFSAERLKGVDSTLKIQPAELGDSAVYLCASSLSSGRLDNEQFFGPGTRLTVL.

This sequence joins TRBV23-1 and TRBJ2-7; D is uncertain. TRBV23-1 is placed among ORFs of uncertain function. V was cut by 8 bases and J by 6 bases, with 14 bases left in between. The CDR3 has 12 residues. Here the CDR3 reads CASSRRPIEQYF. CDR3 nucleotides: TGCGCCAGCTCCAGAAGGCCGATCGAGCAGTACTTC.

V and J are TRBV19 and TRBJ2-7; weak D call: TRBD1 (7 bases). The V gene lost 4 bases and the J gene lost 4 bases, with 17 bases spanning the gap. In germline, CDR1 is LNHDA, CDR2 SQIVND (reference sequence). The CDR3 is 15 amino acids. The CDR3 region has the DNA TGTGCCAGTAGTACCCAGGGGGGCAGGGGGTACGAGCAGTACTTC. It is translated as CASSTQGGRGYEQYF.

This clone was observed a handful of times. The CDR3 DNA reads as TGTGCCAGCAGCCTACCAGGACAGGGGGCTAAGGGAAACACCATATATTTT. Translation gives CASSLPGQGAKGNTIYF. The genes are TRBV27 and TRBJ1-3; 11 bases fit TRBD1. V was pared by 6 bases and J by 4 bases, with 11 bases of the junction left unmatched. Germline values: CDR1 MNHEY, CDR2 SMNVEV (reference sequence). The CDR3 length is 17 residues.

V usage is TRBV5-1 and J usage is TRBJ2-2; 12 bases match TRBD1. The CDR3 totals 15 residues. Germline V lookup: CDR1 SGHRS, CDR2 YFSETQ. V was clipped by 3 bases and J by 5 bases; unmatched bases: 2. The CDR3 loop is CASSSGQGATGELFF. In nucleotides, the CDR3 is TGCGCCAGCAGCTCGGGACAGGGGGCAACCGGGGAGCTGTTTTTT.

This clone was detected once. CDR3 sequence reads: CASSTLWTRLTGELFF. The CDR3 nucleotides read TGTGCCAGCAGTACCCTTTGGACTAGACTCACCGGGGAGCTGTTTTTT. V gene TRBV5-6 combines with J gene TRBJ2-2, with 7 nucleotides matching TRBD2. Germline V gives CDR1 SGHDT, CDR2 YYEEEE. CDR3 length: 16 residues. V lost 5 bases to trimming and J lost 4 bases; unmatched junction nucleotides: 11.

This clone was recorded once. CDR3 protein: CASSSPSGVLNTGELFF. CDR3 sequence (DNA): TGTGCCAGCAGCTCCCCTTCGGGGGTACTGAACACCGGGGAGCTGTTTTTT. J is TRBJ2-2 and V is TRBV11-3; the D gene is possibly TRBD2 (6 bases). The CDR3 consists of 17 residues. V was shortened by 4 bases and J by 1 base, with 16 bases between the two germline ends. Germline V gene data show CDR1 as SGHNT and CDR2 as YENEEA.

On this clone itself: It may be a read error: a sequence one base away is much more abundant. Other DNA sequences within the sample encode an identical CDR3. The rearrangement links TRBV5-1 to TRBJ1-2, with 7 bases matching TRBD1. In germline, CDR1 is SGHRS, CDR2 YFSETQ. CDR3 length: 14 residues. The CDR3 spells CASSWEGTAYAYTF. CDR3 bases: TGCGCCAGCAGCTGGGAGGGGACAGCCTATGCCTACACCTTC. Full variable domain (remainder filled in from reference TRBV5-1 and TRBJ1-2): KAGVTQTPRYLIKTRGQQVTLSCSPISGHRSVSWYQQTPGQGLQFLFEYFSETQRNKGNFPGRFSGRQFSNSRSEMNVSTLELGDSALYLCASSWEGTAYAYTFGSGTRLTVV.

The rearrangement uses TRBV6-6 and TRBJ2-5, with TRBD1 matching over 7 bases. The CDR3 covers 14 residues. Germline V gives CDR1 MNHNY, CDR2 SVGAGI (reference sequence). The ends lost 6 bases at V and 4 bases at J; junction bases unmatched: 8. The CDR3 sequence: CASRKDRVRETQYF. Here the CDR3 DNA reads TGTGCCAGCAGAAAAGACAGGGTGCGAGAGACCCAGTACTTC.

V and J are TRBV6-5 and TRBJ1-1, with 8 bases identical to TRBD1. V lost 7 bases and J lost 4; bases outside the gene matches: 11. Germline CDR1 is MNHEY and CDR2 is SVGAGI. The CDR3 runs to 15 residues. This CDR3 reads CASTMNGQGVTEAFF. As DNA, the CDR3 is TGTGCCAGCACTATGAACGGACAGGGCGTCACTGAAGCTTTCTTT.

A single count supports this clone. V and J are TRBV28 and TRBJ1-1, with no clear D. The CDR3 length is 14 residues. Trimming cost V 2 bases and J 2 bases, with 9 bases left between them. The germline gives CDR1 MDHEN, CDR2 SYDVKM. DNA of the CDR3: TGTGCCAGCAGTTTAGCAGGTGTTAACACTGAAGCTTTCTTT. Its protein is CASSLAGVNTEAFF. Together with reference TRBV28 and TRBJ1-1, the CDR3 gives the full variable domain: DVKVTQSSRYLVKRTGEKVFLECVQDMDHENMFWYRQDPGLGLRLIYFSYDVKMKEKGDIPEGYSVSREKKERFSLILESASTNQTSMYLCASSLAGVNTEAFFGQGTRLTVV.